This T cell receptor beta chain was identified in a study of blood T cell repertoires in COVID-19. For the study at large: Donors in the United States, Italy and Spain gave samples during acute or convalescent COVID-19.

In the original processing: It was from reference gene primer amplification that nucleated cell counts were estimated. Clones were read by immunoSEQ multiplex PCR, and TCRdb kept only the in-frame ones, dropping some. V and J calls and clone size are given by that table; D and trimming were obtained from the DNA. The profile shows 130,000 to 150,000 clones, roughly 89% of them singletons. Germline CDR1 and CDR2: GTSNPN and SVGIG (reference sequence). V was clipped by 4 bases and J by 4 bases; unmatched bases: 4. This CDR3 has 13 residues. The rearrangement uses TRBV30 and TRBJ1-2; 9 bases match TRBD1. Sequenced input: peripheral blood. This receptor was taken from a woman aged 45-65 years with acute or convalescent COVID-19. The CDR3 DNA is TGTGCCTGGACGGACAGGGGAGGCTATGGCTACACCTTC. Translation: CAWTDRGGYGYTF. Using reference TRBV30 and TRBJ1-2 for the parts outside the CDR3, the full variable domain is SQTIHQWPATLVQPVGSPLSLECTVEGTSNPNLYWYRQAAGRGLQLLFYSVGIGQISSEVPQNLSASRPQDRQFILSSKKLLLSDSGFYLCAWTDRGGYGYTFGSGTRLTVV.